Presented here are 28 T cell receptor beta chains from one specimen sequenced in a study of Graves' ophthalmopathy and Graves' hyperthyroidism. Amplified material comprised TCR beta CDR3 regions derived from RNA transcripts. The library came from an HTBI-primed first-round RT-PCR and a second-round multiplex PCR. TCRdb reprocessed the multiplex PCR reads via MiXCR and lists one record per CDR3 protein. The sample holds hundreds of thousands of distinct CDR3 sequences; 15% are singletons and the top ten take roughly 7%. The material sequenced was peripheral blood. The receptor source for this set is a woman aged 18-29 years with stable Graves' hyperthyroidism.

This clonotype was seen ten or more times. V usage is TRBV12-3 or TRBV12-4 and J usage is TRBJ2-3; D is unclear. The CDR3 has 14 amino acids. Deletions cut 1 base from V and 2 bases from J, with 7 bases between. The DNA of the CDR3 is TGTGCCAGCAGTTTAGGGATAAACACAGATACGCAGTATTTT. Protein: CASSLGINTDTQYF.

This clonotype was seen repeatedly, ten times or more. The chain recombines TRBV20-1 with TRBJ1-1; D not resolved. Germline V gene data show CDR1 as DFQATT and CDR2 as SNEGSKA (reference sequence). This CDR3 contains 13 residues. Trimming took off 1 base at V and 1 base at J, with 7 bases between the two ends. CDR3 region: CSARGTKNTEAFF. The CDR3 DNA follows: TGCAGTGCTAGAGGGACCAAGAACACTGAAGCTTTCTTT.

The CDR3 coding sequence is TGTGCCAGCAGCATATTCCCCGGGCCATTAAGCTACGAGCAGTACTTC. Amino acids: CASSIFPGPLSYEQYF. The chain combines TRBV11-1 with TRBJ2-7; D is uncertain. Trimming cost V 5 bases and J 3 bases, with 20 bases left between them. There are 16 residues in the CDR3. The germline V gene encodes CDR1 SGHAT and CDR2 FQDESV (reference sequence).

This clonotype was detected ten times or more. The gene calls are TRBV12-3 or TRBV12-4 and TRBJ1-6; 8 bases are a match to TRBD1. The J segment lost 7 bases and the V segment lost 8 bases, leaving 4 bases of the junction unmatched. This CDR3 contains 13 residues. CDR3 nucleotide sequence: TGTGCCAGCGGAGGACAGGGAAATTCACCCCTCCACTTT. It is translated as CASGGQGNSPLHF.

This clonotype has at least ten counts. This chain uses TRBV6-1 with TRBJ1-1, with D possibly TRBD1 on 5 matching bases. Deletions cut 7 bases from V and 1 base from J, with 16 bases between. Germline V gives CDR1 MNHNS, CDR2 SASEGT. The CDR3 runs 15 residues. The CDR3 DNA reads as TGTGCCAGCATCGGGGTTTTGAGGGGGAACACTGAAGCTTTCTTT. Translated, it gives CASIGVLRGNTEAFF.

V and J are TRBV9 and TRBJ1-2, with no clear D. The ends were cut back, 4 bases at V and 8 bases at J, with 18 bases in the middle. Germline CDR1 reads SGDLS; CDR2 reads YYNGEE. This CDR3 has 14 amino acids. CDR3 in DNA: TGTGCCAGCAGCTCACCTGAAAGAGATAAGGGCTACACCTTC. It specifies CASSSPERDKGYTF.

This clonotype has ten or more counts. The rearrangement joins TRBV12-3 or TRBV12-4 to TRBJ1-2, with D possibly matching TRBD1 (6 bases). The CDR3 runs to 16 residues. V lost 3 bases and J lost 0, with 14 bases in between. The CDR3 DNA reads as TGTGCCAGCAGTTTTGGGGCAAGGGGGGCTAACTATGGCTACACCTTC. Its protein is CASSFGARGANYGYTF.

This clonotype was observed many times. The genes are TRBV5-6 and TRBJ1-2, with TRBD1 matching over 9 bases. The ends lost 6 bases at V and 6 bases at J; junction bases unmatched: 9. The V gene's germline CDR1 is SGHDT and CDR2 YYEEEE. CDR3 length equals 14 residues. CDR3 bases: TGTGCCAGCATTGGGACAGGGCGGTCGAATGGCTACACCTTC. As protein: CASIGTGRSNGYTF.

This clonotype came up many times. The rearrangement joins TRBV19 to TRBJ1-6; unclear D gene. Trimming took off 3 bases at V and 6 bases at J, with 9 bases between the two ends. The CDR3 is made up of 14 amino acids. Per germline, CDR1 LNHDA and CDR2 SQIVND (reference sequence). The CDR3 region is CASSMARINSPLHF. In DNA form, the CDR3 reads TGTGCCAGTAGTATGGCACGGATTAATTCACCCCTCCACTTT.

As to this clonotype: One base away lies a much larger clone, so this may be a sequencing read error. The chain couples TRBV11-2 to TRBJ2-2; 8 bases map to TRBD2. CDR1 is SGHAT and CDR2 is FQNNGV in the germline V gene. The CDR3 length is 16 residues. V dropped 2 bases and J dropped 3; count of bases not matched to a gene: 5. CDR3: CASSLRAGAYTGELFF. Written as DNA, the CDR3 is TGTGCCAGCAGCTTACGAGCGGGGGCCTACACCGGGGAGCTGTTTTTT.

This clonotype was recorded many times. The genes are TRBV12-5 and TRBJ2-7; 11 nucleotides align to TRBD1. Trimming cost V 10 bases and J 6 bases; bases outside gene matches: 5. Per the germline V gene, CDR1 is LGHNT and CDR2 is FRNRAP. The CDR3 contains 12 residues. CDR3 amino acids: CATGQGGFEQYF. CDR3 nucleotides: TGTGCTACGGGACAGGGGGGCTTCGAGCAGTACTTC.

This clonotype has only a few counts. CDR3 sequence: CSAKGSGGPGLRAGELFF. The CDR3 DNA is TGCAGTGCTAAGGGGTCCGGGGGTCCCGGGTTGCGGGCCGGGGAGCTGTTTTTT. The chain uses TRBV20-1 and TRBJ2-2, with a possible D match to TRBD2 (6 bases). Deletions cut 4 bases from V and 6 bases from J, with 27 bases between. The CDR3 totals 18 residues. In germline, CDR1 is DFQATT, CDR2 SNEGSKA (reference sequence).

This clonotype was detected ten times or more. The rearrangement links TRBV6-2 or TRBV6-3 to TRBJ1-5; 7 nucleotides agree with TRBD1. Trimming took 2 bases from V and 2 from J; bases not matched to a gene: 3. The germline V gene has CDR1 MNHEY and CDR2 SVGEGT. This CDR3 has 15 amino acids. The CDR3, as DNA: TGTGCCAGCAGTTACGCGGACAGGCGCAATCAGCCCCAGCATTTT. It is translated as CASSYADRRNQPQHF.

This clonotype appeared many times. The V gene is TRBV12-5, the J gene TRBJ2-4; TRBD2 matches 13 bases. The CDR3 is 16 amino acids. V was pared by 6 bases and J by 6 bases, with 8 bases of the junction left unmatched. In germline, CDR1 is LGHNT, CDR2 FRNRAP. CDR3 sequence (DNA): TGTGCTAGTGGAAGAACTAGCGGGGGGGCCGGAAACATTCAGTACTTC. It translates to CASGRTSGGAGNIQYF.

This clonotype was counted ten times or more. The chain joins TRBV4-1 to TRBJ2-5; TRBD1 matches 9 bases. Germline V gives CDR1 MGHRA, CDR2 YSYEKL. The CDR3 consists of 16 residues. V lost 3 bases to trimming and J lost 4 bases; unmatched junction nucleotides: 9. CDR3 sequence reads: CASSQTGTGRLETQYF. DNA of the CDR3: TGCGCCAGCAGCCAGACCGGGACAGGGCGTCTAGAGACCCAGTACTTC.

There are a few counts of this clonotype. This chain connects TRBV18 to TRBJ1-5; D gene ambiguous. The CDR3 has 14 residues. Germline V lookup: CDR1 KGHSH, CDR2 LQKENI. Trimming left V 2 bases short and J 8 bases short, with 13 bases between. The CDR3 sequence is CASSPGQELEPQHF. Written as DNA, the CDR3 is TGTGCCAGCTCACCAGGGCAGGAACTGGAGCCCCAGCATTTT.

This clonotype was seen at least ten times. The CDR3 loop is CASSLGWVQNIQYF. In DNA, the CDR3 is TGTGCCAGCAGCTTAGGGTGGGTCCAAAACATTCAGTACTTC. The chain recombines TRBV7-9 with TRBJ2-4; D remains ambiguous. CDR1 and CDR2 from the germline V gene are SEHNR and FQNEAQ (reference sequence). CDR3 length equals 14 residues. The V gene lost 1 base and the J gene lost 5 bases, with 9 bases spanning the gap.

The chain carries TRBV3-1 and TRBJ2-2; 12 nucleotides agree with TRBD2. The length of the CDR3 is 18 residues. The germline CDR1 and CDR2 sequences are LGHDT and YNNKEL (reference sequence). V shed 4 bases, J shed 0 bases, and the junction held 6 bases outside the gene matches. The CDR3 region has the DNA TGTGCCAGCAGCCGAACACTAGCGGGGGGTTCGAACACCGGGGAGCTGTTTTTT. Amino acids: CASSRTLAGGSNTGELFF. Full variable domain (remainder filled in from reference TRBV3-1 and TRBJ2-2): DTAVSQTPKYLVTQMGNDKSIKCEQNLGHDTMYWYKQDSKKFLKIMFSYNNKELIINETVPNRFSPKSPDKAHLNLHINSLELGDSAVYFCASSRTLAGGSNTGELFFGEGSRLTVL.

This clonotype was detected ten times or more. The V gene is TRBV19, the J gene TRBJ1-1; a possible D gene is TRBD1 (6 bases). Trimming took 3 bases from V and 1 from J, leaving 12 bases between them. This CDR3 comprises 15 residues. CDR1 LNHDA and CDR2 SQIVND come from the germline V gene (reference sequence). CDR3 DNA: TGTGCCAGTAGTATCGGGGGGGCGAAGAACACTGAAGCTTTCTTT. Protein: CASSIGGAKNTEAFF.

V is TRBV6-7 and J is TRBJ2-2; D is undetermined. TRBV6-7 is an ORF, with its function uncertain. The V and J ends lost 2 bases and 9 bases respectively, with 10 bases between them. This CDR3 spans 13 amino acids. The CDR3, as DNA: TGTGCCAGCAGTTACCCCGGGCGACGGGAGCTGTTTTTT. Protein sequence: CASSYPGRRELFF.

Turning to this clonotype: Being one base from a much bigger clone, this may be a read error. This CDR3 is missing its conserved last phenylalanine or tryptophan, likely due to a read error. This rearrangement joins TRBV7-2 to TRBJ2-7; 8 bases line up with TRBD2. Trimming took 4 bases from V and 9 from J; bases not matched to a gene: 8. This CDR3 has 13 amino acids. CDR1 and CDR2 (germline): SGHTA, FQGNSA. CDR3 coding DNA: TGTGCCAGCAGCTATCGGGGGGGCGATGGGCAGTACTAC. The encoded protein is CASSYRGGDGQYY.

This clonotype was picked up many times. This rearrangement joins TRBV6-2 or TRBV6-3 to TRBJ1-2, with 8 bases aligning to TRBD1. This CDR3 is 14 amino acids long. The V segment lost 6 bases and the J segment 6 bases; nucleotides outside the gene matches: 9. The germline V gene has CDR1 MNHEY and CDR2 SVGEGT. Here the CDR3 reads CASRRLDREDGYTF. The CDR3 nucleotides are TGTGCCAGCAGGCGCCTGGACAGGGAGGATGGCTACACCTTC.

This clonotype showed up many times. V is TRBV7-2 and J is TRBJ2-7, with 7 nucleotides matching TRBD1. The CDR3 has 15 residues. J lost 0 bases, V lost 4 bases, and 6 bases had no gene match. From germline, CDR1 is SGHTA and CDR2 FQGNSA. Here the CDR3 reads CASSSRQGPSYEQYF. The CDR3 region has the DNA TGTGCCAGCAGCTCGAGACAGGGCCCCTCCTACGAGCAGTACTTC.

This clonotype was recorded at least ten times. The chain joins TRBV6-5 to TRBJ1-2; D gene uncertain. The V and J ends lost 8 bases and 2 bases respectively, with 9 bases between them. This CDR3 has 12 residues. The germline CDR1 and CDR2 sequences are MNHEY and SVGAGI. CDR3 region: CASVTLNYGYTF. For the CDR3, the DNA is TGTGCCAGCGTCACTCTCAACTATGGCTACACCTTC.

This chain uses TRBV20-1 with TRBJ1-6; 7 positions match TRBD1. The CDR3 is 19 amino acids. Germline V gene data show CDR1 as DFQATT and CDR2 as SNEGSKA (reference sequence). The junction had 11 bases not matched to a gene; V was cut back by 0 bases and J by 0 bases. The CDR3 DNA reads TGCAGTGCTAGAGATTGGGCCCGGCAGGGGGGCTCCTATAATTCACCCCTCCACTTT. Translating gives CSARDWARQGGSYNSPLHF.

This clonotype was counted ten times or more. The chain combines TRBV7-9 with TRBJ1-1; no definite D call. Trimming pared 4 bases from V and 10 bases from J, leaving 25 bases between. Germline CDR1 is SEHNR and CDR2 is FQNEAQ (reference sequence). The CDR3 is made up of 16 amino acids. The CDR3 nucleotides are TGTGCCAGCAGCTCCGTCCATGCAGATCTTTCGCGTTTAGCTTTCTTT. Amino acids: CASSSVHADLSRLAFF. Drawing the rest from reference TRBV7-9 and TRBJ1-1, the complete variable domain is DTGVSQNPRHKITKRGQNVTFRCDPISEHNRLYWYRQTLGQGPEFLTYFQNEAQLEKSRLLSDRFSAERPKGSFSTLEIQRTEQGDSAMYLCASSSVHADLSRLAFFGQGTRLTVV.

In this sample, this clonotype turned up many times. The rearrangement uses TRBV19 and TRBJ1-5; D might be TRBD1 (5 bases). Per germline, CDR1 LNHDA and CDR2 SQIVND (reference sequence). The germline V and J ends were trimmed by 0 bases and 6 bases, with 15 bases remaining between them. The CDR3 has 16 amino acids. CDR3 nucleotides: TGTGCCAGTAGTATAGATATGGCCACAGGTCGTCAGCCCCAGCATTTT. Its translation is CASSIDMATGRQPQHF.

This clonotype was counted between two and nine times. This chain's CDR3 is CASGLAGLQETQYF. CDR3 bases: TGTGCCAGCGGACTAGCGGGGTTACAAGAGACCCAGTACTTC. The chain uses TRBV13 and TRBJ2-5; 12 bases agree with TRBD2. The trim removed 8 bases at V and 2 bases at J, leaving 3 bases unmatched. The CDR3 is 14 residues long. Germline V CDR1 and CDR2: PRHDT, FYEKMQ (reference sequence). The whole variable domain, remainder taken from reference TRBV13 and TRBJ2-5, is AAGVIQSPRHLIKEKRETATLKCYPIPRHDTVYWYQQGPGQDPQFLISFYEKMQSDKGSIPDRFSAQQFSDYHSELNMSSLELGDSALYFCASGLAGLQETQYFGPGTRLLVL.